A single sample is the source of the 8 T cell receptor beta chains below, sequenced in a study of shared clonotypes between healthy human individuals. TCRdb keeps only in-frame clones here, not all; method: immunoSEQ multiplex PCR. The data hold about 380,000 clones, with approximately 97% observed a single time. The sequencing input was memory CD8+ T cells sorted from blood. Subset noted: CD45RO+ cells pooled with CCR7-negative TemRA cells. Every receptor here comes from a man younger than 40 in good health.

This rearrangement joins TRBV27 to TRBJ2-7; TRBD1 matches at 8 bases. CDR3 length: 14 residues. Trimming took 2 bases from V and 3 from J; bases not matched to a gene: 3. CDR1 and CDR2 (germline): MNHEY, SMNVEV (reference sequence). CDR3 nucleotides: TGTGCCAGCAGTTTACGGGACAGGCTCTACGAGCAGTACTTC. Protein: CASSLRDRLYEQYF.

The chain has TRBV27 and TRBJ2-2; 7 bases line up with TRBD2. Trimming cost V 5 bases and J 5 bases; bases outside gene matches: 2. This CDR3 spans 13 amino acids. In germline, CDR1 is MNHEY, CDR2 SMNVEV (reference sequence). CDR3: CASSVGGTGELFF. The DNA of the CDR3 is TGTGCCAGCAGTGTGGGGGGGACCGGGGAGCTGTTTTTT.

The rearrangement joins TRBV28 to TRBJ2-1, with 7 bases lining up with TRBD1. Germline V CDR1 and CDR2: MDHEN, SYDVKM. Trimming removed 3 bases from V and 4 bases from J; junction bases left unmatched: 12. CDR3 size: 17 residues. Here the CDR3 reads CASSFPPTGQRYNEQFF. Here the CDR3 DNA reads TGTGCCAGCAGTTTCCCCCCGACGGGACAGAGGTACAATGAGCAGTTCTTC.

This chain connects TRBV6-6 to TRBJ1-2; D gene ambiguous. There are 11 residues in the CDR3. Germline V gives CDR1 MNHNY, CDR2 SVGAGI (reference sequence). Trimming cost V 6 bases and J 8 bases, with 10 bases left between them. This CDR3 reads CASRSGYGYTF. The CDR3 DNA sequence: TGTGCCAGCAGGTCGGGGTACGGCTACACCTTC.

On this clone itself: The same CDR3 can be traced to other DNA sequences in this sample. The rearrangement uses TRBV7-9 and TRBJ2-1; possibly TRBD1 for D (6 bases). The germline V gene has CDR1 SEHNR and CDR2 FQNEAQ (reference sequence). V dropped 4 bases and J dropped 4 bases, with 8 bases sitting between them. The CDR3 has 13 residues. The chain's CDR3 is CASSSQGYNEQFF. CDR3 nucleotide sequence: TGTGCCAGCAGCTCACAGGGATACAATGAGCAGTTCTTC. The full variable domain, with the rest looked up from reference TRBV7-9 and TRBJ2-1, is DTGVSQNPRHKITKRGQNVTFRCDPISEHNRLYWYRQTLGQGPEFLTYFQNEAQLEKSRLLSDRFSAERPKGSFSTLEIQRTEQGDSAMYLCASSSQGYNEQFFGPGTRLTVL.

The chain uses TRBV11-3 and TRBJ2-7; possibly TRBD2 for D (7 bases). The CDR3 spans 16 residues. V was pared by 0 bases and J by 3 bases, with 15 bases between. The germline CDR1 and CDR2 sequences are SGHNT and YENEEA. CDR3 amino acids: CASSLDPGGTGYEQYF. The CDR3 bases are TGTGCCAGCAGCTTAGATCCGGGGGGCACAGGCTACGAGCAGTACTTC.

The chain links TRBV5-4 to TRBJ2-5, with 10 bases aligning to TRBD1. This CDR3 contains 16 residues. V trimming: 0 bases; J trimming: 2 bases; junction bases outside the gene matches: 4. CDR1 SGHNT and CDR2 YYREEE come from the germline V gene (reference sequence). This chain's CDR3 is CASSLARTGGQETQYF. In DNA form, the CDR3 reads TGTGCCAGCAGCTTGGCCCGGACAGGGGGTCAAGAGACCCAGTACTTC.

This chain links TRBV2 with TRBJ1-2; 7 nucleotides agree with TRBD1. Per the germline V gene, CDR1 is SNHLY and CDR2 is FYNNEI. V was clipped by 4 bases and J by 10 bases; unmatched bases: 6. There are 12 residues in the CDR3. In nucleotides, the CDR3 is TGTGCCAGCAGTGGGACAGGAATGGACTACACCTTC. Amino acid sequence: CASSGTGMDYTF.